The 20 T cell receptor beta chains below come from one sample, sequenced in a study of somatic mutations in cytotoxic T cells in rheumatoid arthritis. Sequencing used immunoSEQ multiplex PCR; TCRdb keeps in-frame clones, though not all of them. The sample gives almost 15,000 clones, approximately 77% of which show up once; over 9.5% is in the top ten. The material sequenced was CD8+ T cells sorted from blood. The receptors derive from an adult with rheumatoid arthritis.

The chain combines TRBV5-6 with TRBJ1-1, with TRBD1 matching over 7 bases. V gave up 1 base and J gave up 0 bases; unmatched junction bases: 3. CDR1 and CDR2 (germline): SGHDT, YYEEEE. This CDR3 is 15 amino acids long. CDR3 DNA sequence: TGTGCCAGCAGCTTGAAACAGGGGCTGAACACTGAAGCTTTCTTT. Translating gives CASSLKQGLNTEAFF.

This rearrangement joins TRBV4-1 to TRBJ2-1, with 12 nucleotides matching TRBD2. V lost 3 bases to trimming and J lost 4 bases; unmatched junction nucleotides: 4. CDR3 length equals 16 residues. Germline V gives CDR1 MGHRA, CDR2 YSYEKL. In nucleotides, the CDR3 is TGCGCCAGCAGCCATCCTAGCGGGGGGGCGTACAATGAGCAGTTCTTC. This codes for CASSHPSGGAYNEQFF.

The J gene is TRBJ2-3, the V gene TRBV7-8; 9 nucleotides agree with TRBD2. The germline V gene has CDR1 SGHVS and CDR2 FQNEAQ. The trim removed 5 bases at V and 6 bases at J, leaving 12 bases unmatched. This CDR3 spans 16 amino acids. CDR3 nucleotides: TGTGCCAGCAGCGTCGGGACTAGCTGGGCAGGGGATACGCAGTATTTT. Protein sequence: CASSVGTSWAGDTQYF.

This rearrangement joins TRBV7-2 to TRBJ2-7; 8 nucleotides align to TRBD2. CDR1 SGHTA and CDR2 FQGNSA come from the germline V gene. J gave up 6 bases and V 1 base, and 5 bases lay outside the gene matches. The CDR3 spans 14 residues. As DNA, the CDR3 is TGTGCCAGCAGCTTAGTTTCGGCGGGGGGCGAGCAGTACTTC. It codes for CASSLVSAGGEQYF.

The chain links TRBV7-9 to TRBJ1-2; tentatively, D is TRBD1 (5 bases). The germline gives CDR1 SEHNR, CDR2 FQNEAQ (reference sequence). The ends were cut back, 4 bases at V and 4 bases at J, with 16 bases in the middle. The CDR3 spans 15 residues. This chain's CDR3 is CASSSRTAGIYGYTF. CDR3 nucleotides: TGTGCCAGCAGCTCAAGGACCGCAGGGATCTATGGCTACACCTTC.

The chain carries TRBV5-1 and TRBJ1-2; D might be TRBD1 (5 bases). Germline values: CDR1 SGHRS, CDR2 YFSETQ. The CDR3 spans 17 residues. With 0 bases removed from V and 7 bases from J, the gap between germline ends came to 22 bases. As DNA, the CDR3 is TGCGCCAGCAGCTTGGGAAGAGGGGAGGAGTGGTCGGGTGGCTACACCTTC. This gives the protein CASSLGRGEEWSGGYTF.

The rearrangement links TRBV6-4 to TRBJ1-1; D unclear. The germline CDR1 and CDR2 sequences are MRHNA and SNTAGT. The CDR3 has 13 residues. Trimming took off 0 bases at V and 4 bases at J, with 6 bases between the two ends. Here the CDR3 reads CASSDSTSTEAFF. The DNA for the CDR3 is TGTGCCAGCAGTGACTCGACCAGCACTGAAGCTTTCTTT.

V is TRBV4-1 and J is TRBJ1-2; D perhaps matches TRBD1 (5 bases). CDR3 length: 16 amino acids. Between the trimmed V and J ends, which lost 1 base and 4 bases, there was a span of 16 bases. Per the germline V gene, CDR1 is MGHRA and CDR2 is YSYEKL. The CDR3 DNA reads as TGCGCCAGCAGCCAAGGGTTAACCGGGACGATCTATGGCTACACCTTC. Protein: CASSQGLTGTIYGYTF.

This clone was counted once. This chain links TRBV5-4 with TRBJ2-5; 7 nucleotides align to TRBD2. CDR3 size: 13 residues. Looked up from germline, CDR1 is SGHNT and CDR2 is YYREEE (reference sequence). V shed 4 bases, J shed 2 bases, and the junction held 2 bases outside the gene matches. The CDR3 here is CASSLAEQETQYF. In DNA, the CDR3 is TGTGCCAGCAGCCTAGCGGAGCAAGAGACCCAGTACTTC.

The chain has TRBV7-9 and TRBJ2-1; D call uncertain. The CDR3 contains 14 residues. Germline CDR1 reads SEHNR; CDR2 reads FQNEAQ (reference sequence). V gave up 5 bases and J gave up 5 bases, with 13 bases separating them. The CDR3 here is CASSPEKLNNEQFF. The CDR3 DNA is TGTGCCAGCAGCCCAGAGAAACTGAACAATGAGCAGTTCTTC. Variable domain in full (rest from reference TRBV7-9 and TRBJ2-1): DTGVSQNPRHKITKRGQNVTFRCDPISEHNRLYWYRQTLGQGPEFLTYFQNEAQLEKSRLLSDRFSAERPKGSFSTLEIQRTEQGDSAMYLCASSPEKLNNEQFFGPGTRLTVL.

This clone was seen more than once but under ten times. The CDR3, as DNA: TGTGCCAGCAGCTTTGGCGACCAGGAGCAGTACTTC. Protein: CASSFGDQEQYF. The chain links TRBV5-5 to TRBJ2-7; D not resolved. The germline CDR1 and CDR2 sequences are SGHKS and YYEKEE (reference sequence). This CDR3 is built from 12 residues. Trimming took 2 bases from V and 7 from J, leaving 10 bases between them.

The chain links TRBV28 to TRBJ2-7; 10 bases match TRBD1. The ends lost 7 bases at V and 8 bases at J; junction bases unmatched: 5. Per the germline V gene, CDR1 is MDHEN and CDR2 is SYDVKM. There are 12 residues in the CDR3. Here the CDR3 reads CASTGTGEKQYF. The CDR3 nucleotides read TGTGCCAGCACCGGGACAGGGGAAAAGCAGTACTTC.

This rearrangement joins TRBV4-3 to TRBJ2-7; D is undetermined. The CDR3 is made up of 16 amino acids. V lost 0 bases and J 2 bases, leaving 14 bases between the germline ends. Looked up from germline, CDR1 is LGHNA and CDR2 is YSLEER. CDR3 loop: CASSQERALKTYEQYF. In DNA form, the CDR3 reads TGCGCCAGCAGCCAAGAAAGGGCACTGAAGACCTACGAGCAGTACTTC.

The chain couples TRBV13 to TRBJ2-7; 8 nucleotides align to TRBD2. This CDR3 has 13 amino acids. Germline V gives CDR1 PRHDT, CDR2 FYEKMQ (reference sequence). V was clipped by 3 bases and J by 2 bases; unmatched bases: 0. The CDR3 DNA is TGTGCCAGCAGCTTCGGGGGGGCCTACGAGCAGTACTTC. Translating it yields CASSFGGAYEQYF.

This chain joins TRBV2 and TRBJ1-1, with a possible D match to TRBD1 (6 bases). Between the trimmed V and J ends, which lost 8 bases and 4 bases, there was a span of 20 bases. CDR3 length equals 15 residues. Germline CDR1 reads SNHLY; CDR2 reads FYNNEI. The CDR3 loop reads CASEGIWTAPTEAFF. As DNA, the CDR3 is TGTGCCAGCGAAGGGATATGGACAGCTCCCACTGAAGCTTTCTTT.

V and J are TRBV9 and TRBJ2-3, with 9 nucleotides matching TRBD1. The trim removed 7 bases at V and 0 bases at J, leaving 0 bases unmatched. CDR1 and CDR2 from the germline V gene are SGDLS and YYNGEE. This CDR3 contains 13 residues. CDR3 in DNA: TGTGCCAGCGGACAGGGGAGCACAGATACGCAGTATTTT. This sequence encodes CASGQGSTDTQYF.

This chain connects TRBV4-2 to TRBJ2-7; 9 nucleotides match TRBD2. Germline-derived CDR1 and CDR2 are LGHNA and YNFKEQ. J lost 4 bases, V lost 0 bases, and 7 bases had no gene match. This CDR3 is 16 amino acids long. CDR3 bases: TGTGCCAGCAGCCAAGAGTGGTATAGCGGGGGATACGAGCAGTACTTC. This translates into CASSQEWYSGGYEQYF.

The rearrangement joins TRBV2 to TRBJ2-7; D gene uncertain. Per germline, CDR1 SNHLY and CDR2 FYNNEI. The CDR3 covers 16 residues. V lost 2 bases to trimming and J lost 3 bases, with 17 bases between them. CDR3 in amino acids: CASSEPPTEDFYEQYF. CDR3 DNA: TGTGCCAGCAGTGAACCACCAACAGAAGATTTCTACGAGCAGTACTTC.

This clone has just one count. This chain joins TRBV5-1 and TRBJ2-7; the D gene is possibly TRBD1 (6 bases). The germline gives CDR1 SGHRS, CDR2 YFSETQ. The CDR3 is 15 amino acids. The V and J ends lost 0 bases and 4 bases respectively, with 14 bases between them. The CDR3 DNA reads TGCGCCAGCAGCTTGGAACCACAGGGTCATTACGAGCAGTACTTC. Translation gives CASSLEPQGHYEQYF.

The chain couples TRBV4-3 to TRBJ2-5, with D possibly being TRBD1 or TRBD2 (6 bases each). CDR3 size: 15 residues. The germline V gene encodes CDR1 LGHNA and CDR2 YSLEER. Between the trimmed V and J ends, which lost 5 bases and 2 bases, there was a span of 15 bases. CDR3 amino acids: CASSERGDTQETQYF. CDR3 nucleotides: TGCGCCAGCAGCGAAAGGGGGGACACACAAGAGACCCAGTACTTC.